This T cell receptor (beta chain) was captured by sequencing in a study of post-analysis software for immune sequencing data. The wider study: Recorded subtypes: relapsing-remitting, secondary progressive, progressive-relapsing; some patients unannotated. Study-level findings and limits: Patients had higher frequencies than controls of four to six TRBV segments, including TRBV5-6, TRBV5-1 and TRBV20-1. Same-batch preparations were strongly co-clustered by F measure.

Notes on this clonotype: As yet, its antigen is unknown.

TCR beta cDNA libraries included unique molecular identifiers. cDNA molecules numbering around 450,000 came from approximately 1 to 10 million T cells. In TCRdb, the PCR reads were re-called with MiXCR into one record per CDR3 protein. The table lists approximately 730,000 distinct CDR3 sequences, roughly 27% of them singletons. Trimming left V 7 bases short and J 8 bases short, with 19 bases between. The CDR3 covers 14 residues. Germline V CDR1 and CDR2: MDHEN, SYDVKM. The receptor comes from a girl aged 5 to 17 with multiple sclerosis. The chain couples TRBV28 to TRBJ2-3, with TRBD2 as a possible D gene (6 bases). The sequenced sample was blood. Written as DNA, the CDR3 is TGTGCCAGCACCGGGACTCTCCACCCGGGTACGCAGTATTTT. It codes for CASTGTLHPGTQYF.